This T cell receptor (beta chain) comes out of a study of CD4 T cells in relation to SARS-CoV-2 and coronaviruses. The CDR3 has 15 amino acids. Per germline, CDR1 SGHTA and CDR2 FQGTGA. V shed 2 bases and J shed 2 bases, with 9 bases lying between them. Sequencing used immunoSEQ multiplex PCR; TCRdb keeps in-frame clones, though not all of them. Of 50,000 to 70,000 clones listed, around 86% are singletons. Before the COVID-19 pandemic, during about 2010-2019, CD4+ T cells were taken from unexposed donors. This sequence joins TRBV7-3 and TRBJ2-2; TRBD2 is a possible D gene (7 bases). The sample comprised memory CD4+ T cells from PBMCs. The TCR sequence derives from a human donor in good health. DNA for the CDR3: TGTGCCAGCAGCTTAGGGGGGGCAAACACCGGGGAGCTGTTTTTT. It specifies CASSLGGANTGELFF.